The 32 T cell receptor beta chains given below trace back to one sample, sequenced in a study of tumor-infiltrating lymphocytes in primary liver carcinoma. It was from about 21-30 mg of unsorted bulk tissue that RNA and DNA were co-extracted. The authors made TCR beta cDNA from around 500 ng total RNA with a constant-region primer. Generation of the TCR beta libraries relied on three nested multiplex PCR rounds using slightly modified ARM-PCR. The opening two PCR rounds, around 10 cycles each, paired TRBV1-TRBV30 forward primers with a C-beta reverse primer. TCRdb reprocessed the multiplex PCR reads via MiXCR and lists one record per CDR3 protein. The sample lists tens of thousands of distinct CDR3 sequences; approximately 70% were seen once. Material for sequencing was tumor-adjacent normal liver tissue. The receptors were sampled from a man between 35 and 55 years old with primary liver carcinoma and hepatitis B virus infection.

With respect to this clonotype: This may come from a read error, since a much larger clone is one base off. This chain uses TRBV11-1 with TRBJ2-1, with D uncertain. This CDR3 region has 14 residues. CDR1 is SGHAT, CDR2 FQDESV, per germline (reference sequence). The V and J ends lost 2 bases and 0 bases respectively, with 5 bases between them. The CDR3 DNA reads TGTGCCAGCAGCTTAAAGGTCTCCTACAATGAGCAGTTCTTC. Its translation is CASSLKVSYNEQFF.

This clonotype was found a few times. A junction end diverges from the germline sequence, so it may reflect a read error. The V call is TRBV11-1, the J call TRBJ2-1; D not resolved. The CDR3 length is 15 residues. The germline V gene encodes CDR1 SGHAT and CDR2 FQDESV (reference sequence). Written as DNA, the CDR3 is TGTGCCAGCAGCTTGGACGTTAGCTCCTACAATGAGCAGTCCTTC. It specifies CASSLDVSSYNEQSF.

A word on this clonotype: As the CDR3 is not closed by the conserved phenylalanine or tryptophan, this likely results from a read error. The chain joins TRBV12-3 or TRBV12-4 to TRBJ1-1; tentatively, D is TRBD1 (5 bases). The CDR3 has 13 residues. The CDR3 DNA sequence: TGTGCCAGTAGTTTAGGGGTGAACACTGAAGCTTTCTCT. Amino acids: CASSLGVNTEAFS.

Concerning this clonotype: Germline is not matched at one junction end, which may reflect a read error. V usage is TRBV29-1 and J usage is TRBJ2-4, with 9 bases that match TRBD2. The germline V gene has CDR1 SQVTM and CDR2 ANQGSEA. CDR3 length: 15 residues. CDR3 DNA: TGCAGCGGCAAAGTTAGCGGGAGAGGTGTAAACATTCGGTGCTTC. Translation: CSGKVSGRGVNIRCF.

This clonotype was seen just once. The V and J genes are TRBV6-2 or TRBV6-3 and TRBJ2-1; no clear D gene. Germline values: CDR1 MNHEY, CDR2 SVGEGT. This CDR3 contains 15 residues. The CDR3: CNSSLIPSSYNEQFF. In nucleotides, the CDR3 is TGTAACAGCAGTTTAATCCCAAGCTCCTACAATGAGCAGTTCTTC.

Turning to this clonotype: The junction does not match germline at one end; this may be a read error. The chain carries TRBV28 and TRBJ2-2; TRBD2 matches at 8 bases. This CDR3 has 15 amino acids. Germline V lookup: CDR1 MDHEN, CDR2 SYDVKM. The CDR3 region is CASNLGLANTGELSF. CDR3 coding DNA: TGTGCCAGCAACCTAGGACTAGCTAACACCGGGGAGCTGTCTTTT.

In the case of this clonotype: The conserved phenylalanine or tryptophan normally closing the CDR3 is absent here, so this likely arose from a read error. The chain is built from TRBV28 and TRBJ2-7, with TRBD2 matching over 14 bases. This CDR3 region has 19 residues. CDR1 is MDHEN and CDR2 is SYDVKM in the germline V gene. The V gene end was trimmed by 3 bases and the J gene end by 0 bases; junction bases not matched to a gene: 10. The CDR3 nucleotides read TGTGCCAGCAGTTTTTTCGGACTAGCGGGAGGTCGAATCTCCTACGAGCAGTACTCG. It is translated as CASSFFGLAGGRISYEQYS.

On this clonotype itself: Being one base from a much bigger clone, this may be a read error. A read error is likely, as this CDR3 ends without the conserved phenylalanine or tryptophan. The rearrangement uses TRBV6-1 and TRBJ2-7; 9 bases agree with TRBD1. Trimming cost V 3 bases and J 6 bases; bases outside gene matches: 3. The CDR3 is 13 amino acids. Germline V gene sequence: CDR1 MNHNS, CDR2 SASEGT. CDR3 in DNA: TGTGCCAGCAGTGACGGGGACAGGGCCGAGCAGTACCTC. Protein sequence: CASSDGDRAEQYL.

About this clonotype itself: A clone one base away is much larger, so this may be a read error. The chain carries TRBV6-5 and TRBJ1-2; D is undetermined. Trimming pared 10 bases from V and 12 bases from J, leaving 21 bases between. The CDR3 extends over 12 amino acids. Germline V gene sequence: CDR1 MNHEY, CDR2 SVGAGI. In nucleotides, the CDR3 is TGTGCCACCCTAGACCTTACCGCAATGCACACCTTC. This encodes CATLDLTAMHTF.

This clonotype was recorded many times. The chain has TRBV7-9 and TRBJ2-5; D not certain. This CDR3 spans 13 amino acids. The V gene lost 0 bases and the J gene lost 9 bases, with 11 bases spanning the gap. From germline, CDR1 is SEHNR and CDR2 FQNEAQ (reference sequence). For the CDR3, the DNA is TGTGCCAGCAGCTTAGCTGGGGTTGGTGCCCAGTACTTC. Translation gives CASSLAGVGAQYF. Using reference TRBV7-9 and TRBJ2-5 for the parts outside the CDR3, the full variable domain is DTGVSQNPRHKITKRGQNVTFRCDPISEHNRLYWYRQTLGQGPEFLTYFQNEAQLEKSRLLSDRFSAERPKGSFSTLEIQRTEQGDSAMYLCASSLAGVGAQYFGPGTRLLVL.

This clonotype showed up many times. The rearrangement uses TRBV28 and TRBJ2-7; TRBD2 agrees at 9 bases. CDR1 and CDR2 from the germline V gene are MDHEN and SYDVKM. V shed 6 bases and J 2 bases; nucleotides not matched to a gene: 2. This CDR3 contains 13 residues. CDR3 sequence: CASRASGTYEQYF. CDR3 bases: TGTGCCAGCAGGGCTAGCGGGACCTACGAGCAGTACTTC.

A word on this clonotype: The junction departs from the called germline gene at one end, perhaps through a read error. The CDR3 sequence: CASSYFGGPGWANILIF. The CDR3 DNA follows: TGTGCCAGCAGTTACTTCGGCGGACCCGGCTGGGCCAACATCCTGATTTTC. V and J are TRBV6-2 or TRBV6-3 and TRBJ2-6, with no clear D. CDR3 length equals 17 residues. Germline assignment: CDR1 MNHEY and CDR2 SVGEGT.

Comment on this clonotype: The CDR3 end shows no conserved phenylalanine or tryptophan, and so a read error is likely. J is TRBJ1-2 and V is TRBV29-1; D is uncertain. This CDR3 comprises 15 residues. The V end was cut by 1 base, the J end by 4 bases, with 16 bases between. CDR1 is SQVTM, CDR2 ANQGSEA, per germline. This CDR3 is CSVEVSASASYGYTS. The CDR3, as DNA: TGCAGCGTTGAAGTATCCGCCAGCGCCTCCTATGGCTACACCTCC.

As for this clonotype: One end of the junction varies from germline; a read error may be responsible. The CDR3 DNA reads as TGCGCCAGCAGCCCCTGGACTGATACAGATGCGCAGTATTTT. Translating it yields CASSPWTDTDAQYF. The V call is TRBV4-1, the J call TRBJ2-3, with D maybe TRBD2 (5 bases). The CDR3 runs 14 residues. The germline gives CDR1 MGHRA, CDR2 YSYEKL.

Comment on this clonotype: The conserved phenylalanine or tryptophan is not found at the CDR3 terminus, so this likely reflects a read error. The chain's CDR3 is CASTQRGWVTDKKELFL. In DNA form, the CDR3 reads TGTGCCAGCACCCAAAGAGGTTGGGTCACGGACAAGAAGGAGCTGTTTTTG. The V call is TRBV6-6, the J call TRBJ2-2; maybe TRBD1 (5 bases). CDR1 and CDR2 from the germline V gene are MNHNY and SVGAGI (reference sequence). The CDR3 totals 17 residues. V lost 7 bases and J lost 10, with 28 bases in between.

This clonotype was detected a few times. This chain links TRBV2 with TRBJ2-7, with D hard to call. Germline lookup yields CDR1 SNHLY and CDR2 FYNNEI. The V gene lost 6 bases and the J gene lost 0 bases, with 6 bases spanning the gap. The CDR3 is 12 residues long. The CDR3 DNA reads as TGTGCCAGCAGCCCCAGCTCCTACGAGCAGTACTTC. Translated, it gives CASSPSSYEQYF.

The CDR3 loop reads CASSYSDSSRDTQYF. The CDR3 DNA reads as TGTGCCAGCAGTTACTCCGACTCCAGTAGAGATACGCAGTATTTT. The chain employs TRBV6-2 or TRBV6-3 and TRBJ2-3; unclear D gene. The CDR3 is 15 residues long. Germline values: CDR1 MNHEY, CDR2 SVGEGT. Trimming took 0 bases from V and 5 from J, leaving 12 bases between them.

V and J are TRBV6-6 and TRBJ2-7, with 7 bases matching TRBD1. Germline-derived CDR1 and CDR2 are MNHNY and SVGAGI (reference sequence). The CDR3 runs to 15 residues. The CDR3 reads CISSYSGQTFYEQYF. The CDR3 DNA reads TGTATCAGCAGTTACTCGGGACAGACGTTCTACGAGCAGTACTTC.

On this clonotype itself: It is likely a read error, because the conserved phenylalanine at the end of the CDR3 is missing. The chain employs TRBV4-3 and TRBJ1-5; 9 nucleotides agree with TRBD1. The CDR3 covers 17 residues. Trimming at V came to 2 bases and at J to 2 bases, leaving 7 bases not matched to a gene. CDR1 LGHNA and CDR2 YSLEER come from the germline V gene. The CDR3 DNA is TGCGCCAGCAGCCAAACTATACAGGGGGCCGGCAATCAGCCCCAGCATTAT. The encoded protein is CASSQTIQGAGNQPQHY.

Comments on this clonotype: A single base separates this from a much larger clone, so it may be a read error. The chain has TRBV5-1 and TRBJ2-1; 8 nucleotides line up with TRBD2. Germline V gene data show CDR1 as SGHRS and CDR2 as YFSETQ. Trimming removed 3 bases from V and 0 bases from J; junction bases left unmatched: 14. CDR3 length: 19 amino acids. The CDR3 coding sequence is TGCGCCAGCAGCTCGGAACCTCTAGCGGGCAGGCTCTCCTACAATGAGCAGTTCTTC. Amino acid sequence: CASSSEPLAGRLSYNEQFF.

As for this clonotype: The junction differs from germline at one of its ends, possibly a read error. This chain connects TRBV4-2 to TRBJ2-7; unclear D gene. The CDR3 is 15 amino acids. Germline CDR1 is LGHNA and CDR2 is YNFKEQ. The chain's CDR3 is CASSQQAPPSYEQYF. The DNA of the CDR3 is TGTGCCAGCAGCCAACAAGCTCCACCCTCCTACGAGCAGTATTTC.

With regard to this clonotype: A read error may explain this, as a much larger clone is one base away. CDR3 coding DNA: TGCGCCAGCAGCCATAGCGGGTTGATCACAGATACGCAGTATTTT. It is translated as CASSHSGLITDTQYF. The rearrangement joins TRBV5-1 to TRBJ2-3; 7 nucleotides match TRBD2. Germline lookup yields CDR1 SGHRS and CDR2 YFSETQ. CDR3 length: 15 amino acids. V lost 4 bases to trimming and J lost 2 bases; unmatched junction nucleotides: 7.

V is TRBV19 and J is TRBJ2-3; no reliable D call. V was cut by 4 bases and J by 2 bases, with 10 bases left in between. This CDR3 is built from 14 residues. Germline V gene sequence: CDR1 LNHDA, CDR2 SQIVND (reference sequence). The DNA for the CDR3 is TGTGCCAGTAGTACCCTATTGCCCACAGATACGCAGTATTTT. It encodes CASSTLLPTDTQYF.

To note about this clonotype: One end of the junction does not line up with germline, which may come from a read error. The chain links TRBV6-1 to TRBJ2-7; 7 nucleotides align to TRBD2. This CDR3 spans 15 amino acids. From germline, CDR1 is MNHNS and CDR2 SASEGT. Here the CDR3 reads CASSEEAGSSYEHYF. The CDR3 region has the DNA TGTGCAAGCAGTGAAGAAGCGGGGAGCTCCTACGAGCACTACTTC.

Comments on this clonotype: A read error may be the cause here, since a much bigger clone is one base away. The CDR3 does not end in the conserved phenylalanine or tryptophan, so this is likely a read error. This chain links TRBV29-1 with TRBJ2-3; D gene uncertain. CDR1 and CDR2 (germline): SQVTM, ANQGSEA. This CDR3 has 12 residues. Trimming took off 4 bases at V and 2 bases at J, with 7 bases between the two ends. The CDR3 nucleotides read TGCAGCGTTGTTCTTACCACAGATACGCAGTATTCT. Protein product: CSVVLTTDTQYS.

Concerning this clonotype: This may stem from a read error, because a much larger clone lies one nucleotide away. This chain links TRBV28 with TRBJ2-1; 13 nucleotides agree with TRBD2. CDR3 length equals 15 residues. The germline gives CDR1 MDHEN, CDR2 SYDVKM. The CDR3 DNA is TGTGACAGCAGTAAACTAGCGGGAGGGGCCTATGAGCAGTTCTTC. Its protein is CDSSKLAGGAYEQFF.

Of note for this clonotype: A junction end diverges from the germline sequence, so it may reflect a read error. J is TRBJ2-5 and V is TRBV6-5; TRBD1 is a possible D gene (6 bases). CDR1 is MNHEY, CDR2 SVGAGI, per germline. The CDR3 loop spans 12 amino acids. The DNA of the CDR3 is TGTGCCGGCAGTACCAGGGGAGAGACCCATTACTTC. Translated, it gives CAGSTRGETHYF.

The chain has TRBV4-1 and TRBJ1-6, with D possibly being TRBD1 (5 bases). The V end was cut by 1 base, the J end by 7 bases, with 11 bases between. Germline CDR1 and CDR2: MGHRA and YSYEKL. This CDR3 comprises 15 residues. Here the CDR3 DNA reads TGCGCCAGCAGCCAAGTCGGGGACCTCAATTCACCCCTCCACTTT. Its protein is CASSQVGDLNSPLHF.

In regard to this clonotype: Germline and junction disagree at one end, which may indicate a read error. The rearrangement uses TRBV4-1 and TRBJ2-7, with a weak D call TRBD2 (6 bases). This CDR3 contains 15 residues. The germline V gene encodes CDR1 MGHRA and CDR2 YSYEKL. Here the CDR3 DNA reads TGCGCCAACAGCCAAGAAGGTCTAGCGTTCTACGTGCAGTACTTC. Protein product: CANSQEGLAFYVQYF.

This clonotype was seen only once. A read error may account for a junction end that differs from germline. The V call is TRBV19, the J call TRBJ1-5, with no clear D. Germline CDR1 is LNHDA and CDR2 is SQIVND (reference sequence). The CDR3 covers 16 residues. The DNA of the CDR3 is TGTGCCAGTAGTATACGAGAGGTCCCCAGCAATCAGCCCCAGCAATTT. Translation gives CASSIREVPSNQPQQF.

Remarks on this clonotype: The final CDR3 position lacks the conserved phenylalanine or tryptophan, pointing to a likely read error. The chain has TRBV11-2 and TRBJ2-1; no reliable D call. CDR3 length equals 14 residues. In germline, CDR1 is SGHAT, CDR2 FQNNGV. CDR3 sequence: CTSSIYRLVSEQFI. Written as DNA, the CDR3 is TGTACCAGCAGCATATATCGGCTAGTTAGTGAGCAGTTCATC.

This chain joins TRBV29-1 and TRBJ2-1; D is uncertain. CDR1 is SQVTM and CDR2 is ANQGSEA in the germline V gene. This CDR3 comprises 16 residues. Here the CDR3 reads CSVATLRPWSCQEQFF. CDR3 nucleotide sequence: TGCAGTGTCGCTACGCTTCGGCCCTGGTCCTGTCAAGAGCAGTTCTTC.